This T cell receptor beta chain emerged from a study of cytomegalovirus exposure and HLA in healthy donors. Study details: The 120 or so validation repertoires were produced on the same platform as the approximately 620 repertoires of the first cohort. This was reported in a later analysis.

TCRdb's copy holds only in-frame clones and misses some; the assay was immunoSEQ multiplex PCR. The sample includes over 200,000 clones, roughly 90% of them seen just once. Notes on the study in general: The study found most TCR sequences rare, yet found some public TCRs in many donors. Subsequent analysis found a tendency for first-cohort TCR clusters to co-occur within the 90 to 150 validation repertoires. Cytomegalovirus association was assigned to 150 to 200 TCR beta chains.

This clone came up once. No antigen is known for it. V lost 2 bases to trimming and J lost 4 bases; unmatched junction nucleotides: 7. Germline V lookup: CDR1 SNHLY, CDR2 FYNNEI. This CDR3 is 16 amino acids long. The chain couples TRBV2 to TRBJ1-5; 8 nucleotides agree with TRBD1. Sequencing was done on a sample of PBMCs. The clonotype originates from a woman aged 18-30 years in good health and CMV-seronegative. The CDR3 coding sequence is TGTGCCAGCAGTGAAACGTGGCAGGGGGCGAATCAGCCCCAGCATTTT. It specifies CASSETWQGANQPQHF.